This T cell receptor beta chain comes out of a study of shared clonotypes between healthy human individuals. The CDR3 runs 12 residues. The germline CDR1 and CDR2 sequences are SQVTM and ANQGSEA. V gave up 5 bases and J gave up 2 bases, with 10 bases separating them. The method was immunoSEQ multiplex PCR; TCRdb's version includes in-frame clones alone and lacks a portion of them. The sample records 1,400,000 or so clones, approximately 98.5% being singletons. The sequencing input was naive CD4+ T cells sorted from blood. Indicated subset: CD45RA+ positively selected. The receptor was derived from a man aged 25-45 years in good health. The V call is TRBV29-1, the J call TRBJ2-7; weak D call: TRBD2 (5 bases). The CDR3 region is CSVSWTPYEQYF. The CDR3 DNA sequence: TGCAGCGTTTCGTGGACTCCCTACGAGCAGTACTTC.